This T cell receptor beta chain derives from a study of vaccination and CD4 T cells after COVID-19. The Oncomine TCR Beta short-read assay sequenced DNA from cultured CD4+ T cells. TCRdb analysed the PCR reads with MiXCR anew, one entry per CDR3 protein. The table has 15,000 to 20,000 distinct CDR3 sequences, around 45% seen once; the top ten hold roughly 7%. Treatment meaning: approximately 10-day PBMC culture with coronavirus spike peptide pools or control peptides (ViraFEST assay). About this clonotype: Its antigen remains unidentified.

This receptor was taken from a human donor who had recovered from COVID-19. The sample consisted of CD4+ T cells from blood, cultured in vitro, taken after SARS-CoV-2 vaccination.

The CDR3: CASSYLPRGLTETQYF. CDR3 in DNA: TGTGCCAGCAGTTACCTGCCACGGGGACTTACAGAGACCCAGTACTTC. This chain connects TRBV6-2 or TRBV6-3 to TRBJ2-5; the D gene is possibly TRBD2 (6 bases). The CDR3 contains 16 residues. The germline V gene has CDR1 MNHEY and CDR2 SVGEGT. Trimming took 2 bases from V and 4 from J, leaving 17 bases between them.